Given below is one T cell receptor beta chain in context. In this sample, this clonotype turned up many times. Its binding antigen is unknown. Base qualities are not provided; no much larger clone lies one nucleotide away. The CDR3 has 13 amino acids, counting the end cysteine and phenylalanine. Solely the CDR3 DNA is kept, with 39 bases framed from the first base. V is cut by 0 bases and J by 6 bases, and the space between the germline ends is 6 bases. CDR1 and CDR2 are read off the germline V gene (reference sequence) as MNHEY and SMNVEV. This sample is part of a study of T cells in Graves' hyperthyroidism and ophthalmopathy (dated by TCRdb to about 2019). Notes on the research overall: Peripheral blood was collected at initial diagnosis, before any treatment. TCR V-J signatures able to tell the groups apart were searched for in a discovery cohort of approximately 95 patients, of whom roughly 42 had Graves' ophthalmopathy and more than 55 had stable Graves' hyperthyroidism. Prospective prediction of ophthalmopathy was tested in an independent validation cohort consisting of 18 to 20 hyperthyroidism patients and some 16 patients who later progressed to ophthalmopathy. The roughly 90 discovery patients were divided at random into training and test sets in a 7:3 ratio. In more than five Graves' hyperthyroidism patients, the study also compared T-cell repertoires from thyroid tissue with T-cell repertoires from blood. After sampling, hyperthyroidism patients received methimazole starting at 30 mg daily, and ophthalmopathy patients received high-dose intravenous methylprednisolone. The paper reports TCR Vbeta CDR3 sequencing of 130 to 150 peripheral blood samples: around 41 ophthalmopathy, fewer than 80 hyperthyroidism and 17 progressor patients.

In the ophthalmopathy patients, disease was moderately to severely active, with a Clinical Activity Score of 3 or more, a NOSPECS grade of 4 or more, and a duration of less than 3 months. Any patient with an uncontrolled infection, another autoimmune disease, pregnancy or lactation was excluded. Diagnoses were based on clinical symptoms, serum thyroxine and TRAb, thyroid ultrasound and orbital computed tomography. Ficoll-Paque density gradient centrifugation was used to isolate PBMCs from about 10 ml of fresh peripheral blood. Total RNA was extracted using Trizol reagent, and RNA quality was assessed on an Agilent 2100 Bioanalyzer. The full study reports these points: Most expanded thyroid clonotypes (frequency above 0.001) were also detected in blood, suggesting blood repertoires may reflect thyroid immune responses. In validation, the model predicted progression to ophthalmopathy a median of around 6.5 months before onset, with approximately 68% sensitivity and about 75% specificity. No statistical method was used to set the sample size in advance, and investigators knew the group allocation. A model built on a 13 V-J signature distinguished ophthalmopathy from stable hyperthyroidism, reaching about 89% sensitivity and around 81% specificity in cross-validation and 80%/75% in testing.

The TCR beta CDR3 regions were amplified from the RNA transcripts. The first round of RT-PCR for the TCR CDR3 was performed with the HTBI primer set and the Qiagen OneStep RT-PCR kit. Libraries were constructed in a second round of multiplex PCR, after which size selection and purification were carried out. Libraries were sequenced paired-end with 100 bp reads on an Illumina HiSeq2000. As for the authors' bioinformatics: SOAPnuke was used to process the raw data, removing reads that contained adapters or uncalled bases, had a mean Phred below 15, or lacked an exact match to the constant primer or identifier. COPE v1.2.5 was used to merge high-quality paired reads, and clonotypes were defined as unique nucleotide sequences. MiTCR v1.1 was used to align the clonotypes against IMGT TRBV, TRBD and TRBJ reference segments. Only V-J combinations with frequency above 0.0001, covering roughly 99% of repertoires, were analysed. A TCS score was defined as the ratio of F50 (clonal expansion) to E x V (chaos), with BLOSUM62-based TCRdist applied between CDR3 peptides within each V-J. Welch's t-statistics and random forest reduced fewer than 550 V-J features to roughly 13, which were used in a naive Bayes classifier (R e1071). The raw public reads went through TCRdb reprocessing: fastp at Q25, MiXCR clone calling, in-frame beta chains kept. For every CDR3 protein sequence, its rows merge into one entry that carries the most common genes and DNA. What appears here as the V and J calls and clone size reflects TCRdb's work, not the paper's. This sample has 620,000 or so distinct CDR3 sequences in its table, and about 14% of those were observed once. Jointly, the top ten make up 12% of the sample.

The sequence joins TRBV27 to TRBJ2-1; the D gene is unclear. The clonotype comes from a woman between 45 and 60 years old with Graves' ophthalmopathy. Sequencing used blood. This receptor has the CDR3 CASSLSHLNEQFF. The nucleotides are TGTGCCAGCAGTTTATCGCATCTCAATGAGCAGTTCTTC.